Below are 8 T cell receptor beta chains sequenced from a single sample in a study of blood T cells in healthy people across ages. Primers used in a second PCR of about 7 to 11 cycles were a sample-barcoded 5' primer and a J-beta primer mix. Using its own MiXCR run on the 5' RACE reads, TCRdb lists one record per CDR3 protein. The sample yields 600,000 to 1,000,000 distinct CDR3 sequences, roughly 64% seen once. The sequenced sample was blood. The receptors shown here come from a man younger than 45 in good health.

There are many counts of this clonotype. The CDR3 DNA is TGCGCCAGCAGCCAAGAGTTAGTAAATCAGCCCCAGCATTTT. Residues: CASSQELVNQPQHF. The rearrangement uses TRBV4-1 and TRBJ1-5, with D hard to call. Germline V gene data show CDR1 as MGHRA and CDR2 as YSYEKL. V shed 0 bases and J shed 4 bases, with 7 bases lying between them. The CDR3 consists of 14 residues.

The J gene is TRBJ1-1, the V gene TRBV13; 7 bases are shared with TRBD1. The CDR3 is made up of 12 amino acids. CDR1 PRHDT and CDR2 FYEKMQ come from the germline V gene (reference sequence). The V and J ends lost 3 bases and 8 bases, in that order; junction bases with no gene match: 3. CDR3 in amino acids: CASSFRDREAFF. In DNA, the CDR3 is TGTGCCAGCAGCTTCCGGGACAGAGAAGCTTTCTTT. Based on the CDR3 plus reference TRBV13 and TRBJ1-1, the full variable domain is AAGVIQSPRHLIKEKRETATLKCYPIPRHDTVYWYQQGPGQDPQFLISFYEKMQSDKGSIPDRFSAQQFSDYHSELNMSSLELGDSALYFCASSFRDREAFFGQGTRLTVV.

The chain employs TRBV7-2 and TRBJ2-5, with 11 bases lining up with TRBD2. Per the germline V gene, CDR1 is SGHTA and CDR2 is FQGNSA. Losses at the gene ends were 5 bases for V and 5 bases for J; bases not matched to a gene: 10. The CDR3 length is 16 residues. This CDR3 reads CASSPETSGAVETQYF. CDR3 in DNA: TGTGCCAGCAGCCCCGAGACTAGCGGGGCGGTGGAGACCCAGTACTTC. The entire variable domain, with the rest obtained from reference TRBV7-2 and TRBJ2-5, is as follows: GAGVSQSPSNKVTEKGKDVELRCDPISGHTALYWYRQSLGQGLEFLIYFQGNSAPDKSGLPSDRFSAERTGGSVSTLTIQRTQQEDSAVYLCASSPETSGAVETQYFGPGTRLLVL.

The V call is TRBV15, the J call TRBJ2-4, with 11 bases matching TRBD1. TRBJ2-7 matches the DNA end more closely, so the J call is doubtful. The CDR3 is 16 amino acids. Per the germline V gene, CDR1 is LNHNV and CDR2 is YYDKDF (reference sequence). In DNA, the CDR3 is TGTGCCACCAGCAGCGCCCATTCCGGGACAGGGGGCGAGCAGTACTTC. It specifies CATSSAHSGTGGEQYF.

The chain has TRBV15 and TRBJ2-7, with D perhaps matching TRBD2 (5 bases). CDR1 and CDR2 from the germline V gene are LNHNV and YYDKDF (reference sequence). CDR3 size: 16 residues. The germline V and J ends were trimmed by 1 base and 4 bases, with 17 bases remaining between them. This CDR3 reads CATSRGGLAVQYEQYF. The CDR3 bases are TGTGCCACCAGCAGAGGTGGCCTAGCTGTCCAATACGAGCAGTACTTC.

The rearrangement joins TRBV6-5 to TRBJ1-2; 10 bases are shared with TRBD1. The junction had 17 bases not matched to a gene; V was cut back by 8 bases and J by 8 bases. In germline, CDR1 is MNHEY, CDR2 SVGAGI. The length of the CDR3 is 16 residues. The CDR3 nucleotides read TGTGCCAGCCGTAATTATCAGGGACAGGGGATGCGAGGCTACACCTTC. Protein product: CASRNYQGQGMRGYTF.

V and J are TRBV27 and TRBJ2-1, with 13 bases that match TRBD2. This CDR3 region has 15 residues. CDR1 and CDR2 from the germline V gene are MNHEY and SMNVEV (reference sequence). J gave up 8 bases and V 3 bases, and 4 bases lay outside the gene matches. CDR3 bases: TGTGCCAGCAGTTTTGGGACTAGCGGGATCGATGAGCAGTTCTTC. It codes for CASSFGTSGIDEQFF.

The chain combines TRBV7-9 with TRBJ2-2; the match to TRBD1 covers 7 bases. Per the germline V gene, CDR1 is SEHNR and CDR2 is FQNEAQ (reference sequence). Germline trimming cut 3 bases from V and 5 bases from J; bases unmatched to any gene: 6. CDR3 length: 15 residues. CDR3 DNA: TGTGCCAGCAGCTTGCTACAGGGGCTGACCGGGGAGCTGTTTTTT. It is translated as CASSLLQGLTGELFF.